This T cell receptor beta chain was identified during a study of OX40 agonist ivuxolimab in advanced cancers. Study in general: Cancers in dose escalation were hepatocellular, melanoma, renal cell and head and neck.

This clone was picked up one time. As yet, its antigen is unknown. Patients were ineligible given autoimmune disease history or systemic immunosuppression. Some clones are missing from TCRdb's copy, which holds only in-frame ones; the method was immunoSEQ multiplex PCR. The sample lists approximately 70,000 clones, approximately 78% occurring once. Study-level results: Certain nonresponders likewise exhibited a low normalized T-cell clonal expansion.

Per the germline V gene, CDR1 is MDHEN and CDR2 is SYDVKM. The CDR3 runs to 15 residues. V gave up 2 bases and J gave up 5 bases, with 10 bases separating them. The receptor's source is an adult with an advanced solid tumor such as melanoma, head and neck, liver or kidney cancer. Material: CD4+ or CD8+ T cells sorted from blood, obtained in a trial of the OX40 agonist ivuxolimab. The rearrangement joins TRBV28 to TRBJ1-6; D is unresolved. The CDR3 DNA reads as TGTGCCAGCAGTTTACAAAGATCCGATAATTCACCCCTCCACTTT. This sequence encodes CASSLQRSDNSPLHF.